The next 23 T cell receptor beta chains were all read from a single sample in a study of T cell clonotyping in hematopoietic cell transplantation (dated by TCRdb to about 2021). Library preparation employed the immunoSEQ multiplex PCR assay. As stored in TCRdb, this immuneACCESS dataset retains in-frame rearrangements with V and J assigned. A fraction of the clones does not appear; measured against another copy, unresolved V genes explain less than half of the discrepancy, and the remainder lacks a known reason. This sample gives around 12,000 clones in total; 70% to 80% of them show up just once. Roughly 15% of the sample is in the top ten clones. Sample time point, as interpreted from the label and publication: 180 days after allo-HCT. The specimen comprised peripheral blood mononuclear cells, sampled 180 days after allogeneic stem cell transplant. The receptors were sampled from a male patient between 55 and 70 years old who had an allogeneic stem cell transplant from an unrelated donor, so the T cells may come from the graft donor. Some clones in this sample may be carry-over from other donors' samples.

This clone was detected only a few times. The gene calls are TRBV6-5 and TRBJ1-2; D may be TRBD1 (5 bases). Trimming cost V 0 bases and J 8 bases, with 16 bases left between them. Germline lookup yields CDR1 MNHEY and CDR2 SVGAGI. The CDR3 totals 15 residues. CDR3 in DNA: TGTGCCAGCAGTTACTCGCCCGGGGCGATGAGGGGCTACACCTTC. Translated: CASSYSPGAMRGYTF.

In its sample, this clone was seen a few times. The chain couples TRBV11-3 to TRBJ2-1; no firm D call. V gave up 3 bases and J gave up 5 bases, with 2 bases separating them. This CDR3 has 11 amino acids. Germline V gives CDR1 SGHNT, CDR2 YENEEA. The CDR3 protein is CASSFDNEQFF. The CDR3 DNA follows: TGTGCCAGCAGCTTCGACAATGAGCAGTTCTTC.

The V gene is TRBV6-1, the J gene TRBJ1-2; the D gene is possibly TRBD1 (6 bases). The germline V gene encodes CDR1 MNHNS and CDR2 SASEGT. The germline V and J ends were trimmed by 3 bases and 2 bases, with 13 bases remaining between them. The CDR3 runs to 15 residues. The CDR3 bases are TGTGCCAGCAGTGAGGGGGCAGCGACGAACTATGGCTACACCTTC. As protein: CASSEGAATNYGYTF.

The chain is built from TRBV19 and TRBJ1-2; maybe TRBD1 (5 bases). The CDR3 extends over 11 amino acids. Deletions cut 7 bases from V and 5 bases from J, with 8 bases between. Germline CDR1 reads LNHDA; CDR2 reads SQIVND (reference sequence). In nucleotides, the CDR3 is TGTGCCAGTACCCGGGGGTATGGCTACACCTTC. Translation: CASTRGYGYTF.

This chain links TRBV7-9 with TRBJ2-1, with 9 bases aligning to TRBD1. The CDR3 is 16 residues long. CDR1 and CDR2 (germline): SEHNR, FQNEAQ (reference sequence). The trim removed 6 bases at V and 2 bases at J, leaving 8 bases unmatched. The CDR3 region has the DNA TGTGCCAGCAGATCCACCGGGACAGGGACCTACAATGAGCAGTTCTTC. It encodes CASRSTGTGTYNEQFF.

The rearrangement uses TRBV7-8 and TRBJ1-1; D is ambiguous. Trimming stripped 0 bases from V and 0 bases from J, with 5 bases between. The CDR3 totals 14 residues. Looked up from germline, CDR1 is SGHVS and CDR2 is FQNEAQ. As DNA, the CDR3 is TGTGCCAGCAGCTTAGCAGGGTTGAACACTGAAGCTTTCTTT. It encodes CASSLAGLNTEAFF.

This rearrangement joins TRBV19 to TRBJ2-1; 9 bases line up with TRBD2. There are 15 residues in the CDR3. Trimming removed 3 bases from V and 7 bases from J; junction bases left unmatched: 7. From germline, CDR1 is LNHDA and CDR2 SQIVND (reference sequence). The CDR3 sequence: CASSISSGGPNEQFF. The CDR3, as DNA: TGTGCCAGTAGTATCAGTAGCGGGGGCCCAAATGAGCAGTTCTTC. The full variable domain, in which reference TRBV19 and TRBJ2-1 provide the parts outside the CDR3, is DGGITQSPKYLFRKEGQNVTLSCEQNLNHDAMYWYRQDPGQGLRLIYYSQIVNDFQKGDIAEGYSVSREKKESFPLTVTSAQKNPTAFYLCASSISSGGPNEQFFGPGTRLTVL.

The chain links TRBV28 to TRBJ2-7; D not resolved. Germline V gene sequence: CDR1 MDHEN, CDR2 SYDVKM. The CDR3 spans 13 residues. V was pared by 3 bases and J by 3 bases, with 9 bases between. The CDR3 spells CASSFQVNYEQYF. The CDR3 bases are TGTGCCAGCAGTTTTCAGGTAAACTACGAGCAGTACTTC.

The CDR3 bases are TGTGCCTGGGGACAGGCAAGTGGTCAGCCCCAGCATTTT. Amino acids: CAWGQASGQPQHF. J is TRBJ1-5 and V is TRBV30; 7 bases fit TRBD1. The CDR3 is 13 residues long. Per the germline V gene, CDR1 is GTSNPN and CDR2 is SVGIG (reference sequence). V was clipped by 5 bases and J by 6 bases; unmatched bases: 7. Looking up the rest from reference TRBV30 and TRBJ1-5 gives the full variable domain: SQTIHQWPATLVQPVGSPLSLECTVEGTSNPNLYWYRQAAGRGLQLLFYSVGIGQISSEVPQNLSASRPQDRQFILSSKKLLLSDSGFYLCAWGQASGQPQHFGDGTRLSIL.

This clone was recorded only once. The rearrangement links TRBV5-1 to TRBJ2-1, with TRBD2 identical over 11 bases. The CDR3 has 12 residues. V lost 2 bases, J lost 12 bases, and 1 base stayed unmatched. Looked up from germline, CDR1 is SGHRS and CDR2 is YFSETQ. The CDR3 protein is CASSFSGRVQFF. In nucleotides, the CDR3 is TGCGCCAGCAGCTTTAGCGGGAGGGTGCAGTTCTTC.

CDR3 region: CASRLGGLYEQYF. CDR3 bases: TGTGCCAGCAGGTTAGGGGGCTTGTACGAGCAGTACTTC. J is TRBJ2-7 and V is TRBV27; 7 bases line up with TRBD1. Losses at the gene ends were 6 bases for V and 4 bases for J; bases not matched to a gene: 6. CDR1 and CDR2 (germline): MNHEY, SMNVEV (reference sequence). This CDR3 has 13 residues.

This clone was seen a single time. The chain uses TRBV6-6 and TRBJ1-2; D not certain. The V end was cut by 2 bases, the J end by 8 bases, with 9 bases between. Germline values: CDR1 MNHNY, CDR2 SVGAGI (reference sequence). CDR3 size: 12 residues. CDR3 coding DNA: TGTGCCAGCAGTTACGCCGGTGGAGGCTACACCTTC. This codes for CASSYAGGGYTF.

V gene TRBV4-3 combines with J gene TRBJ2-3, with unresolved D. The length of the CDR3 is 13 residues. V lost 1 base to trimming and J lost 3 bases, with 5 bases between them. CDR1 and CDR2 (germline): LGHNA, YSLEER. CDR3 bases: TGCGCCAGCAGCCAAGTTGGAACAGATACGCAGTATTTT. It specifies CASSQVGTDTQYF.

This chain connects TRBV2 to TRBJ1-1; 7 bases align to TRBD1. After removal of 6 bases from V and 5 bases from J, the junction contained 9 bases not matched to a gene. Looked up from germline, CDR1 is SNHLY and CDR2 is FYNNEI. The CDR3 has 14 residues. The CDR3 nucleotides are TGTGCCAGCAGCGTGGGCCAGGGGGGGACTGAAGCTTTCTTT. Protein sequence: CASSVGQGGTEAFF.

This clone is medium-sized (0.01 to 0.1%) by share. The genes are TRBV25-1 and TRBJ1-5; 7 positions match TRBD1. The J segment lost 0 bases and the V segment lost 6 bases, leaving 5 bases of the junction unmatched. This CDR3 has 15 residues. The germline V gene encodes CDR1 MGHDK and CDR2 SYGVNS. Written as DNA, the CDR3 is TGTGCCAGCAGCCCGGGACAGTATAGCAATCAGCCCCAGCATTTT. Protein product: CASSPGQYSNQPQHF.

This chain uses TRBV20-1 with TRBJ1-1; no clear D gene. The CDR3 runs 10 residues. V lost 3 bases, J lost 3 bases, and 2 bases lay in between. CDR1 is DFQATT and CDR2 is SNEGSKA in the germline V gene (reference sequence). The CDR3, as DNA: TGCAGTGCTAGTGACACTGAAGCTTTCTTT. Protein sequence: CSASDTEAFF.

The chain combines TRBV5-4 with TRBJ1-6; unclear D gene. Trimming took 0 bases from V and 8 from J, leaving 12 bases between them. The V gene's germline CDR1 is SGHNT and CDR2 YYREEE (reference sequence). The CDR3 is 15 amino acids. This CDR3 is CASSLVYGDYSPLHF. CDR3 in DNA: TGTGCCAGCAGCTTGGTGTACGGGGATTATTCACCCCTCCACTTT.

This sequence joins TRBV11-2 and TRBJ1-2, with no clear D. Trimming removed 5 bases from V and 0 bases from J, with 10 bases in between. From germline, CDR1 is SGHAT and CDR2 FQNNGV. The CDR3 runs to 14 residues. The CDR3 spells CASSRHISNYGYTF. CDR3 sequence (DNA): TGTGCCAGCAGCAGACACATTTCTAACTATGGCTACACCTTC.

The chain uses TRBV14 and TRBJ1-2, with D possibly being TRBD1 (6 bases). This CDR3 comprises 13 residues. Germline CDR1 reads SGHDN; CDR2 reads FVKESK. The germline V and J ends were trimmed by 2 bases and 6 bases, with 10 bases remaining between them. This chain's CDR3 is CASSQRDINGYTF. As DNA, the CDR3 is TGTGCCAGCAGCCAAAGGGACATAAATGGCTACACCTTC.

The chain links TRBV6-9 to TRBJ2-7; 7 bases fit TRBD1. The J segment lost 7 bases and the V segment lost 3 bases, leaving 9 bases of the junction unmatched. The CDR3 is 14 amino acids. CDR1 is MNHGY, CDR2 SVAAGI, per germline. CDR3 protein: CASSYGPGTVEQYF. CDR3 sequence (DNA): TGTGCCAGCAGTTACGGGCCAGGGACAGTTGAGCAGTACTTC.

CDR3 DNA sequence: TGTGCCAGCAGTGAATTTTCGTCGCGGGACACCTACTACGAGCAGTACTTC. Translation gives CASSEFSSRDTYYEQYF. This chain uses TRBV2 with TRBJ2-7; either TRBD1 or TRBD2 may supply D (6 bases each). Germline CDR1 reads SNHLY; CDR2 reads FYNNEI. Trimming pared 2 bases from V and 3 bases from J, leaving 20 bases between. The CDR3 sequence is 17 residues long.

This sequence joins TRBV27 and TRBJ1-2; TRBD1 matches 9 bases. Per the germline V gene, CDR1 is MNHEY and CDR2 is SMNVEV (reference sequence). V was pared by 6 bases and J by 4 bases, with 6 bases of the junction left unmatched. The CDR3 is made up of 14 amino acids. This CDR3 is CASSPTGGFYGYTF. The DNA for the CDR3 is TGTGCCAGCAGCCCGACAGGGGGATTCTATGGCTACACCTTC.

CDR3 bases: TGTGCCAGCAGAAGGACAGGGACTTCCGCTAACTATGGCTACACCTTC. This codes for CASRRTGTSANYGYTF. The chain employs TRBV28 and TRBJ1-2, with 8 positions matching TRBD1. The CDR3 loop spans 16 amino acids. Germline values: CDR1 MDHEN, CDR2 SYDVKM. The V gene end was trimmed by 6 bases and the J gene end by 0 bases; junction bases not matched to a gene: 9.